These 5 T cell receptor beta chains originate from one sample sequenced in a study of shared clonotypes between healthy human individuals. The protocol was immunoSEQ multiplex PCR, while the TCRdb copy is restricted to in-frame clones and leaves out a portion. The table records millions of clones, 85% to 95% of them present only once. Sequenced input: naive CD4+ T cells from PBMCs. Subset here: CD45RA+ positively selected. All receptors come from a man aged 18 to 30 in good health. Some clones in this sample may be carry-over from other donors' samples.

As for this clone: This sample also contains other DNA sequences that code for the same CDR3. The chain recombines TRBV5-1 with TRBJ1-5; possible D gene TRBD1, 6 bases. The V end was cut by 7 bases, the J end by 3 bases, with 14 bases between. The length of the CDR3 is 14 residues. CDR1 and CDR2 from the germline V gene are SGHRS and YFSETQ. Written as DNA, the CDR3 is TGCGCCAGCTCCGCCGGACAGTCCAATCAGCCCCAGCATTTT. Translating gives CASSAGQSNQPQHF.

The CDR3 here is CASSSLGGRRRRAYEQYF. The CDR3 DNA reads as TGTGCCAGCAGTTCGTTGGGCGGGAGGCGGAGAAGGGCCTACGAGCAGTACTTC. The chain recombines TRBV28 with TRBJ2-7; 8 bases align to TRBD2. With 4 bases clipped from V and 2 bases from J, the junction kept 16 bases outside the gene matches. In germline, CDR1 is MDHEN, CDR2 SYDVKM. This CDR3 spans 18 amino acids.

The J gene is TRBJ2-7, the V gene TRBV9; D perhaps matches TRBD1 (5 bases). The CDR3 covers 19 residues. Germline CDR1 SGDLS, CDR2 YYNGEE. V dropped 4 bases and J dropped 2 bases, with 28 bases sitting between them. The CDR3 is CASSPQGYAQHTPPYEQYF. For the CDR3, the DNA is TGTGCCAGCAGCCCCCAGGGATACGCCCAGCACACTCCCCCCTACGAGCAGTACTTC.

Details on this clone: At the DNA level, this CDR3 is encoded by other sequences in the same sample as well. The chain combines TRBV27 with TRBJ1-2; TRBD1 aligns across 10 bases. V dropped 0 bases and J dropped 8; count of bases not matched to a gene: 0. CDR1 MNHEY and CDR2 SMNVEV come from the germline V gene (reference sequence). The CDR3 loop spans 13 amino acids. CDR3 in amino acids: CASSLSGQGGYTF. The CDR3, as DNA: TGTGCCAGCAGTTTATCGGGACAGGGGGGCTACACCTTC.

The CDR3 sequence is CASSLDRGEQYF. The CDR3 DNA sequence: TGTGCCAGTAGTTTGGACAGAGGCGAGCAGTACTTC. The genes are TRBV19 and TRBJ2-7; tentative D call: TRBD1 (6 bases). The CDR3 is 12 amino acids. V lost 5 bases and J 6 bases, leaving 11 bases between the germline ends. CDR1 is LNHDA and CDR2 is SQIVND in the germline V gene (reference sequence).